These 10 T cell receptor beta chains came from one sample sequenced in a study of T cell repertoires in cytomegalovirus infection. TCRdb reprocessed the reads with MiXCR, giving one entry per CDR3 protein. The sample shows about 230,000 distinct CDR3 sequences, 6% to 8% of them seen only once. The sequencing sample was made of PBMCs. These receptor sequences come from a human donor in good health (CMV status not recorded). Some clones in this sample may be carry-over from other donors' samples.

This clonotype has ten or more counts. The V and J genes are TRBV25-1 and TRBJ1-4; 8 bases agree with TRBD1. V was clipped by 4 bases and J by 3 bases; unmatched bases: 4. The V gene's germline CDR1 is MGHDK and CDR2 SYGVNS. This CDR3 is built from 15 residues. CDR3: CASSVPQGANEKLFF. CDR3 nucleotides: TGTGCCAGCAGTGTCCCACAGGGGGCTAATGAAAAACTGTTTTTT.

The chain links TRBV20-1 to TRBJ1-2; D is possibly TRBD1 (5 bases). Germline CDR1 DFQATT, CDR2 SNEGSKA (reference sequence). CDR3 length: 13 amino acids. V gave up 2 bases and J gave up 4 bases, with 11 bases separating them. CDR3 in DNA: TGCAGTGCTAGACAGGGAGCTGGCTATGGCTACACCTTC. Translation gives CSARQGAGYGYTF.

V and J are TRBV7-3 and TRBJ2-5, with D possibly being TRBD1 (6 bases). The CDR3 contains 13 residues. Trimming cost V 8 bases and J 5 bases, with 15 bases left between them. Germline lookup yields CDR1 SGHTA and CDR2 FQGTGA. The CDR3: CASARGLRETQYF. The CDR3 bases are TGTGCCAGCGCGAGGGGGTTACGGGAGACCCAGTACTTC.

The sample holds a few counts of this clonotype. The chain links TRBV5-1 to TRBJ1-1; 7 nucleotides align to TRBD1. The CDR3 totals 15 residues. CDR1 SGHRS and CDR2 YFSETQ come from the germline V gene. Trimming removed 0 bases from V and 1 base from J; junction bases left unmatched: 3. CDR3 region: CASSLGGTANTEAFF. In DNA, the CDR3 is TGCGCCAGCAGCTTGGGGGGGACAGCGAACACTGAAGCTTTCTTT.

In this sample, this clonotype turned up many times. The chain links TRBV10-3 to TRBJ2-2; D is possibly TRBD2 (7 bases). V lost 3 bases to trimming and J lost 5 bases, with 16 bases between them. Germline lookup yields CDR1 ENHRY and CDR2 SYGVKD. The CDR3 runs 16 residues. The CDR3 region is CAISESGGTSTGELFF. For the CDR3, the DNA is TGTGCCATCAGTGAATCGGGGGGCACTAGTACCGGGGAGCTGTTTTTT.

There are a few counts of this clonotype. V is TRBV6-2 or TRBV6-3 and J is TRBJ2-2; TRBD1 agrees at 10 bases. The CDR3 totals 14 residues. The J segment lost 4 bases and the V segment lost 8 bases, leaving 4 bases of the junction unmatched. The germline V gene encodes CDR1 MNHEY and CDR2 SVGEGT. In DNA form, the CDR3 reads TGTGCCAGCGGAGACAGGGGGCCCACCGGGGAGCTGTTTTTT. It codes for CASGDRGPTGELFF.

This clonotype was detected many times. The CDR3 region has the DNA TGTGCCAGCACCCTAACAGGGTCTGGGGCCAACGTCCTGACTTTC. It translates to CASTLTGSGANVLTF. The chain joins TRBV12-3 or TRBV12-4 to TRBJ2-6; D is possibly TRBD1 (6 bases). V was pared by 7 bases and J by 1 base, with 11 bases between. The CDR3 consists of 15 residues.

This clonotype was counted at least ten times. The chain uses TRBV7-9 and TRBJ2-3, with TRBD1 matching over 10 bases. Germline V gene data show CDR1 as SEHNR and CDR2 as FQNEAQ (reference sequence). This CDR3 region has 20 residues. The V gene end was trimmed by 1 base and the J gene end by 1 base; junction bases not matched to a gene: 14. CDR3 residues: CASSLGVDRGARLGTDTQYF. The CDR3 region has the DNA TGTGCCAGCAGCTTAGGAGTGGACAGGGGGGCCCGTTTGGGCACAGATACGCAGTATTTT.

This clonotype appeared many times. The genes are TRBV28 and TRBJ1-2; possibly TRBD1 for D (5 bases). Germline CDR1 MDHEN, CDR2 SYDVKM. This CDR3 is 15 amino acids long. Trimming pared 2 bases from V and 1 base from J, leaving 11 bases between. CDR3 residues: CASSLRQSNNYGYTF. The DNA for the CDR3 is TGTGCCAGCAGTTTAAGACAGTCCAATAACTATGGCTACACCTTC.

At least ten counts were recorded for this clonotype. V gene TRBV7-9 combines with J gene TRBJ2-7, with D hard to call. V was pared by 0 bases and J by 1 base, with 7 bases between. CDR1 is SEHNR, CDR2 FQNEAQ, per germline (reference sequence). The CDR3 sequence is 14 residues long. CDR3 in amino acids: CASSLAEKSYEQYF. The CDR3 nucleotides read TGTGCCAGCAGCTTAGCGGAGAAGTCCTACGAGCAGTACTTC.